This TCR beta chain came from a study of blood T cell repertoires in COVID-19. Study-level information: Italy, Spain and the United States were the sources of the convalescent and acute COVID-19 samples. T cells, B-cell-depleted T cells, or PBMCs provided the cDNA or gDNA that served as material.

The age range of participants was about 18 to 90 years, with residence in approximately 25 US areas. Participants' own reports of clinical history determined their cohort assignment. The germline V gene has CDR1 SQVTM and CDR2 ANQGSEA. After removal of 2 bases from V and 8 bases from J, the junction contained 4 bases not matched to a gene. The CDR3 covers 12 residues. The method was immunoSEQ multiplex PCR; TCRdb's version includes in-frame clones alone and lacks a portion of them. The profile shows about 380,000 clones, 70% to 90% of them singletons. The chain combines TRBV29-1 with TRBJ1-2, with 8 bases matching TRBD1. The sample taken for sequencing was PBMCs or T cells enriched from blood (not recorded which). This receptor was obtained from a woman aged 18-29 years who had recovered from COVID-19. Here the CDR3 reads CSVEQGAGGYTF. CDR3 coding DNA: TGCAGCGTTGAACAGGGGGCAGGGGGCTACACCTTC.